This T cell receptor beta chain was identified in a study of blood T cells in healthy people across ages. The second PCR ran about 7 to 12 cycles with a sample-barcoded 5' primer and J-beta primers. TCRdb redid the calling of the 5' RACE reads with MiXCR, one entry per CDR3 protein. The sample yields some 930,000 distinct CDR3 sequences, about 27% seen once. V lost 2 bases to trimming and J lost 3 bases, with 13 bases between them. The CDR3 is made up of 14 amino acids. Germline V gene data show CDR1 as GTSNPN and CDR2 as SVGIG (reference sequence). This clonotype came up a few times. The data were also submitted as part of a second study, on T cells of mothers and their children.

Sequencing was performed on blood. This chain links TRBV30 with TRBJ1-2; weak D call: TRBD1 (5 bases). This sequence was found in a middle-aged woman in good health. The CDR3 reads CAWSPGPGYYGYTF. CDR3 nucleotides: TGTGCCTGGAGTCCCGGCCCAGGGTACTATGGCTACACCTTC.